Presented here are 8 T cell receptor beta chains from one specimen sequenced in a study of cytomegalovirus exposure and HLA in healthy donors. 13 Jbeta primers and 60 Vbeta primers were used for the PCR. The repertoire was sequenced with immunoSEQ multiplex PCR; TCRdb's copy has only in-frame clones and lacks some. This sample contains roughly 120,000 clones. The sequenced material came from PBMCs. These receptors were obtained from a man aged 35 to 55 in good health and CMV-seronegative.

The V call is TRBV6-5, the J call TRBJ1-4, with 7 nucleotides matching TRBD1. Per germline, CDR1 MNHEY and CDR2 SVGAGI. J lost 3 bases, V lost 6 bases, and 7 bases had no gene match. The CDR3 covers 15 residues. The CDR3: CASRLEGAPNEKLFF. The CDR3 DNA reads TGTGCCAGCAGACTAGAGGGGGCGCCTAATGAAAAACTGTTTTTT.

This chain joins TRBV5-1 and TRBJ1-1; D not certain. The germline V gene encodes CDR1 SGHRS and CDR2 YFSETQ. Trimming stripped 5 bases from V and 1 base from J, with 9 bases between. The CDR3 runs to 13 residues. In DNA, the CDR3 is TGCGCCAGCAGTAATTTACAGAACACTGAAGCTTTCTTT. Encoded protein: CASSNLQNTEAFF.

The rearrangement uses TRBV7-9 and TRBJ2-5, with D possibly TRBD1 on 5 matching bases. CDR1 is SEHNR, CDR2 FQNEAQ, per germline (reference sequence). V was clipped by 5 bases and J by 5 bases, with 6 bases between them. There are 11 residues in the CDR3. The CDR3, as DNA: TGTGCCAGCAGCGCAGGGGAGACCCAGTACTTC. It specifies CASSAGETQYF.

The chain has TRBV6-6 and TRBJ2-3; the D gene is possibly TRBD2 (5 bases). V lost 7 bases and J lost 1, with 9 bases in between. This CDR3 spans 13 amino acids. Germline CDR1 and CDR2: MNHNY and SVGAGI (reference sequence). The CDR3 sequence: CASMVGGTDTQYF. In DNA form, the CDR3 reads TGTGCCAGCATGGTCGGGGGCACAGATACGCAGTATTTT.

The chain couples TRBV18 to TRBJ2-1; 8 positions match TRBD2. This CDR3 is built from 15 residues. Per the germline V gene, CDR1 is KGHSH and CDR2 is LQKENI. J gave up 3 bases and V 5 bases, and 6 bases lay outside the gene matches. The CDR3 region has the DNA TGTGCCAGCTCAAAAGGCGGGAGGAACTACAATGAGCAGTTCTTC. This gives the protein CASSKGGRNYNEQFF.

V and J are TRBV7-2 and TRBJ2-7, with 10 bases matching TRBD1. The CDR3 is 15 residues long. Per germline, CDR1 SGHTA and CDR2 FQGNSA. Trimming took 5 bases from V and 2 from J; bases not matched to a gene: 6. The chain's CDR3 is CASSRGGQGTYEQYF. CDR3 coding DNA: TGTGCCAGCAGCCGAGGGGGACAGGGGACCTACGAGCAGTACTTC. Complete variable domain (other parts from reference TRBV7-2 and TRBJ2-7): GAGVSQSPSNKVTEKGKDVELRCDPISGHTALYWYRQSLGQGLEFLIYFQGNSAPDKSGLPSDRFSAERTGGSVSTLTIQRTQQEDSAVYLCASSRGGQGTYEQYFGPGTRLTVT.

The V gene is TRBV10-1, the J gene TRBJ2-6, with 8 bases lining up with TRBD1. CDR3 size: 19 residues. Germline V lookup: CDR1 WNHNN, CDR2 SYGVQD (reference sequence). V was pared by 6 bases and J by 0 bases, with 13 bases of the junction left unmatched. The CDR3 loop reads CASRDPTGVLSSGANVLTF. The DNA of the CDR3 is TGCGCCAGCAGAGACCCGACAGGGGTTTTGAGCTCTGGGGCCAACGTCCTGACTTTC.

This chain joins TRBV7-2 and TRBJ2-7; maybe TRBD1 (5 bases). Germline CDR1 and CDR2: SGHTA and FQGNSA. Trimming shortened V by 4 bases and J by 3 bases, and 19 bases separated the two germline ends. CDR3 length: 16 amino acids. CDR3 in amino acids: CASSSGGAYLVYEQYF. CDR3 nucleotide sequence: TGTGCCAGCAGCTCGGGTGGGGCCTATCTTGTCTACGAGCAGTACTTC.